Listed below are T cell receptor beta chains from one sample, sequenced in a study of CD8 T cells in ankylosing spondylitis. TCRdb ran MiXCR on the 5' RACE reads and lists one entry per CDR3 protein. The sample lists around 540,000 distinct CDR3 sequences; about an eighth were seen once. Input material: blood, either unsorted or a sorted T cell fraction (not recorded which). The source of these receptors is a male donor with ankylosing spondylitis. The CDR3 runs from the conserved cysteine through the conserved F or W. The D gene is left open where the match is weak. Clone size appears in some rows only: once, few, many, or a class for an expanded clone.

D	V	size	J	CDR3	DNA
TRBD1	TRBV6-5	few	TRBJ1-1	CASSYSPGQGVTEAFF	TGTGCCAGCAGTTACTCACCGGGACAGGGAGTTACTGAAGCTTTCTTT
TRBD2	TRBV29-1	NA	TRBJ2-5	CSAKAGGPGETQYF	TGCAGCGCCAAAGCGGGAGGGCCCGGGGAGACCCAGTACTTC
NA	TRBV5-1	few	TRBJ2-3	CASSLTQPSTDTQYF	TGCGCCAGCAGCTTGACGCAACCTAGCACAGATACGCAGTATTTT
NA	TRBV20-1	NA	TRBJ2-1	CSARDGAGEGNEQFF	TGCAGTGCTAGAGATGGGGCAGGGGAGGGCAATGAGCAGTTCTTC
TRBD2	TRBV20-1	NA	TRBJ2-1	CSARDGTSGRHEQFF	TGCAGTGCTAGAGACGGGACTAGCGGGAGGCATGAGCAGTTCTTC
TRBD2	TRBV5-1	few	TRBJ2-1	CASRPAGGSYNEQFF	TGCGCCAGCAGACCGGCGGGGGGTTCCTACAATGAGCAGTTCTTC
TRBD2	TRBV11-2	few	TRBJ2-1	CASSLGEGEQFF	TGTGCCAGCAGCTTGGGGGAGGGTGAGCAGTTCTTC
NA	TRBV18	many	TRBJ1-1	CASSPLRENTEAFF	TGTGCCAGCTCACCACTGCGGGAGAACACTGAAGCTTTCTTT
TRBD2	TRBV3-1	NA	TRBJ2-2	CASSQGLAGGPSRTGELFF	TGTGCCAGCAGCCAGGGACTAGCGGGAGGGCCCTCACGGACCGGGGAGCTGTTTTTT
NA	TRBV11-2	few	TRBJ1-6	CASSAGFFNSPLHF	TGTGCCAGCAGCGCCGGGTTTTTTAATTCACCCCTCCACTTT
TRBD1	TRBV5-1	many	TRBJ1-6	CASSLENRGASPLHF	TGCGCCAGCAGCTTGGAAAACAGGGGAGCATCACCCCTCCACTTT
NA	TRBV6-5	few	TRBJ2-2	CASSSSSKGDTGELFF	TGTGCCAGCAGTTCTAGCAGCAAAGGGGACACCGGGGAGCTGTTTTTT
NA	TRBV5-6	many	TRBJ2-7	CASSIAPPGPPYEQYF	TGTGCCAGCAGCATCGCCCCCCCCGGACCCCCCTACGAGCAGTACTTC
NA	TRBV28	NA	TRBJ1-5	CASYLGGRGQPQHF	TGTGCCAGCTACCTGGGGGGGCGAGGGCAGCCCCAGCATTTT
NA	TRBV21-1	few	TRBJ2-3	CASSNSLREGWTTDTQYF	TGTGCCAGCAGCAATTCCCTGAGGGAGGGGTGGACCACAGATACGCAGTATTTT
TRBD1	TRBV12-3/TRBV12-4	NA	TRBJ1-6	CASSSSGGSNSPLHF	TGTGCCAGCAGTTCCTCAGGGGGTAGTAATTCACCCCTCCACTTT
TRBD2	TRBV14	few	TRBJ2-1	CASSQDAGALNEQFF	TGTGCCAGCAGCCAAGATGCGGGAGCACTTAATGAGCAGTTCTTC
TRBD2	TRBV11-3	few	TRBJ2-1	CASSVLAGEGTEQFF	TGTGCCAGCAGCGTTCTAGCGGGAGAGGGAACTGAGCAGTTCTTC
NA	TRBV20-1	many	TRBJ2-1	CSAITLGYYNEQFF	TGCAGTGCTATAACGCTTGGGTACTACAATGAGCAGTTCTTC
NA	TRBV29-1	many	TRBJ2-5	CSVEGGSRETQYF	TGCAGCGTTGAAGGGGGGTCGCGGGAGACCCAGTACTTC